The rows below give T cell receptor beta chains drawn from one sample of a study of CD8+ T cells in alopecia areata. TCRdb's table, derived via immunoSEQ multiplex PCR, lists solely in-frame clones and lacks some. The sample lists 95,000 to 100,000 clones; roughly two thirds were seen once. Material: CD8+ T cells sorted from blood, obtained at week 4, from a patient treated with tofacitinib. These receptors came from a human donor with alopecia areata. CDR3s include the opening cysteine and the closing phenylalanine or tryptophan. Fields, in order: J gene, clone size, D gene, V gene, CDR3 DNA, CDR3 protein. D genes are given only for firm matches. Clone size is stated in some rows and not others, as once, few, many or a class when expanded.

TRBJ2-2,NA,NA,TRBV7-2,TGTGCCAGCAGCTTTTGGTCAGGGAACACCGGGGAGCTGTTTTTT,CASSFWSGNTGELFF
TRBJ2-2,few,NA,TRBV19,TGTGCCAGTATTGGAAGCACCGGGGAGCTGTTTTTT,CASIGSTGELFF
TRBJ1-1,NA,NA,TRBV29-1,TGCAGCGTTGAGCATCCGACAGGACCCACTGAAGCTTTCTTT,CSVEHPTGPTEAFF
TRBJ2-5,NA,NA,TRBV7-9,TGTGCCTCCCGGGAGATCCAAGAGACCCAGTACTTC,CASREIQETQYF
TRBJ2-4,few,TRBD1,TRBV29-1,TGCAGCGTTATAGGACAGGGGGAGCCGGTGGGAAACATTCAGTACTTC,CSVIGQGEPVGNIQYF
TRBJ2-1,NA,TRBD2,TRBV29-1,TGCAGCACAGCGGGAGGGATGGACCACAATGAGCAGTTCTTC,CSTAGGMDHNEQFF
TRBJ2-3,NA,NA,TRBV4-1,TGCGCCAGCAGCCAAGTTTCTAGCAGCACAGATACGCAGTATTTT,CASSQVSSSTDTQYF
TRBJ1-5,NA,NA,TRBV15,TGTGCCACCAGCAGAGATCCGCAGAAAAATCAGCCCCAGCATTTT,CATSRDPQKNQPQHF
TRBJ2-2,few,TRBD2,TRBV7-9,TGTGCCAGCAGCACTCAGACTAGCGGGAGGGCAACCGGGGAGCTGTTTTTT,CASSTQTSGRATGELFF
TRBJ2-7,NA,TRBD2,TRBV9,TGTGCCAGCGCCACCGGGACGGGGGGGAAAACCTACGAGCAGTACTTC,CASATGTGGKTYEQYF
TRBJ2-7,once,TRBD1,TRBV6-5,TGTGCCAGCAGTTACTCGATCCCTTCAGGGGGCTACGAGCAGTACTTC,CASSYSIPSGGYEQYF
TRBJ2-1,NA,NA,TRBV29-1,TGCAGCGTTGTCCAGGGGAACTACAATGAGCAGTTCTTC,CSVVQGNYNEQFF
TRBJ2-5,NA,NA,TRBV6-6,TGTGCCAGCAGAACGGGAGAGACCCAGTACTTC,CASRTGETQYF
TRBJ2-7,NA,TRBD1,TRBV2,TGTGCCAGCAGTGAAGTGCGGCAGGGGGACCACGAGCAGTACTTC,CASSEVRQGDHEQYF
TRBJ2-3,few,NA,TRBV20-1,TGCAGTGCTAGAGGTGATACGCAGTATTTT,CSARGDTQYF
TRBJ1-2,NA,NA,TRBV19,TGTGCCAGTAGTACAACAGGGAGGAGCTATGGCTACACCTTC,CASSTTGRSYGYTF
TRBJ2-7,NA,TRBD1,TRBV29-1,TGCAGCGTTGCGGACAGGCAGAGCTCCTACGAGCAGTACTTC,CSVADRQSSYEQYF
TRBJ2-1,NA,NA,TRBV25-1,TGTGCCAGCAGTGAAGAGGTTAGCTCCTACAATGAGCAGTTCTTC,CASSEEVSSYNEQFF
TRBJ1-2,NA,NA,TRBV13,TGTGCCAGCAGCTTCTTACAGGGAAGGGACTATGGCTACACCTTC,CASSFLQGRDYGYTF
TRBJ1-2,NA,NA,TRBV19,TGTGCCAGTATGCCGGCGCTTTCCTATGGCTACACCTTC,CASMPALSYGYTF
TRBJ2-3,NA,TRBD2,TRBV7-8,TGTGCCAGCGGACTAGCGGACCCCACAGATACGCAGTATTTT,CASGLADPTDTQYF
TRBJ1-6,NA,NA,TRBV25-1,TGTGCCAGCAGTGGATCGAGTCGGATAAATTCACCCCTCCACTTT,CASSGSSRINSPLHF
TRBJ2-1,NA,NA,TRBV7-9,TGTGCCAGCAGCTTAGCCGACGTGAGCTCCTACAATGAGCAGTTCTTC,CASSLADVSSYNEQFF
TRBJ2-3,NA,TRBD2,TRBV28,TGTGCCAGCAGTATCGGGACTAGGGACACAGATACGCAGTATTTT,CASSIGTRDTDTQYF
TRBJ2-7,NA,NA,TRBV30,TGTGCCTGGAGCGACGGGACGGACTACGAGCAGTACTTC,CAWSDGTDYEQYF
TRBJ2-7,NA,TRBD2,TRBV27,TGTGCCAGCAGTCCCCCTCGTAATTCGCAGCGGGGGCCCTTCTACGAGCAGTACTTC,CASSPPRNSQRGPFYEQYF
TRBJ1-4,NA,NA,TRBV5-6,TGTGCCAGCAGCTTTGGAGAAAAACTGTTTTTT,CASSFGEKLFF
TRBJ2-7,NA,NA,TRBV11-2,TGTGCCAGCAGCTACACTAGCAGAAGCTCCTACGAGCAGTACTTC,CASSYTSRSSYEQYF
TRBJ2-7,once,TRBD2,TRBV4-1,TGCGCCAGCAGCCAAGATCGACTAGCGGCAACCTACGAGCAGTACTTC,CASSQDRLAATYEQYF
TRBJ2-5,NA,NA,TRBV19,TGTGCCAGTAGTCTTCGGGGGCGGGGAGAGACCCAGTACTTC,CASSLRGRGETQYF
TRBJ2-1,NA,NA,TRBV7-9,TGTGCCAGCAGCTTTTCTACTAGCAGAAGCAATGAGCAGTTCTTC,CASSFSTSRSNEQFF
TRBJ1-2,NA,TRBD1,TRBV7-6,TGTGCCAGCAGCGCTACCATGACAGGGAACTATGGCTACACCTTC,CASSATMTGNYGYTF